A single sample gave rise to the 16 T cell receptor beta chains below, sequenced in a study of CD8 T cells in Susac syndrome. With random hexamers, reverse transcription was performed on about 0.5 to 1 ug of RNA. TCRdb called the immunoSEQ multiplex PCR reads again in MiXCR, with one record for every CDR3 protein. Seen here are 250,000 to 300,000 distinct CDR3 sequences, approximately 81% observed once, and the top ten hold around 0.11%. Sequencing used CD8+ T cells from PBMCs. These receptors all stem from a human donor with multiple sclerosis.

Comments on this clonotype: This may be a read error, as it is one base from a much larger clone. The chain recombines TRBV2 with TRBJ2-5; D ambiguous. This CDR3 has 10 amino acids. Between the trimmed V and J ends, which lost 6 bases and 4 bases, there was a span of 3 bases. Per the germline V gene, CDR1 is SNHLY and CDR2 is FYNNEI. The CDR3, as DNA: TGTGCCAGCAGGAGAGAGACCCAGTACTTC. Translation gives CASRRETQYF.

On this clonotype itself: A much larger clone lies a single base off, so this may be a read error. The chain recombines TRBV11-2 with TRBJ1-1, with unresolved D. Germline CDR1 is SGHAT and CDR2 is FQNNGV. This CDR3 is 11 amino acids long. Trimming shortened V by 3 bases and J by 4 bases, and 3 bases separated the two germline ends. The CDR3 DNA reads TGTGCCAGCAGCTTGACCACTGAAGCTTTCTTT. The encoded protein is CASSLTTEAFF. Full variable domain (missing parts from reference TRBV11-2 and TRBJ1-1): EAGVAQSPRYKIIEKRQSVAFWCNPISGHATLYWYQQILGQGPKLLIQFQNNGVVDDSQLPKDRFSAERLKGVDSTLKIQPAKLEDSAVYLCASSLTTEAFFGQGTRLTVV.

This clonotype has just a few counts. V is TRBV6-1 and J is TRBJ2-7; D is uncertain. This CDR3 spans 13 amino acids. V gave up 3 bases and J gave up 4 bases, with 10 bases separating them. Germline assignment: CDR1 MNHNS and CDR2 SASEGT. The DNA for the CDR3 is TGTGCCAGCAGTGACGACTTCGCGTACGAGCAGTACTTC. This sequence encodes CASSDDFAYEQYF.

The J gene is TRBJ1-3, the V gene TRBV12-5; tentatively, D is TRBD1 (5 bases). V lost 10 bases and J lost 0, with 16 bases in between. Germline V lookup: CDR1 LGHNT, CDR2 FRNRAP. The CDR3 spans 15 residues. The CDR3 spells CANLGTYDSGNTIYF. In DNA, the CDR3 is TGTGCTAACCTCGGGACGTACGACTCTGGAAACACCATATATTTT.

The chain links TRBV27 to TRBJ1-5; D gene uncertain. Germline CDR1 MNHEY, CDR2 SMNVEV (reference sequence). The CDR3 extends over 14 amino acids. V lost 3 bases and J lost 4, with 10 bases in between. The CDR3 DNA follows: TGTGCCAGCAGTTTCCCGGACGCTAATCAGCCCCAGCATTTT. Translated, it gives CASSFPDANQPQHF.

The chain carries TRBV2 and TRBJ1-3; 9 bases are a match to TRBD1. CDR3 length: 15 residues. V lost 7 bases, J lost 3 bases, and 7 bases stayed unmatched. Germline assignment: CDR1 SNHLY and CDR2 FYNNEI. The CDR3 DNA is TGTGCCAGCACCGGAGACAGGGGGATTGGAAACACCATATATTTT. Its translation is CASTGDRGIGNTIYF.

The chain couples TRBV20-1 to TRBJ1-5; D might be TRBD1 (6 bases). Germline V gene data show CDR1 as DFQATT and CDR2 as SNEGSKA (reference sequence). CDR3 length: 16 amino acids. Trimming cost V 0 bases and J 4 bases, with 16 bases left between them. CDR3 region: CSARDLREGDNQPQHF. DNA of the CDR3: TGCAGTGCTAGAGATCTGAGGGAGGGGGATAATCAGCCCCAGCATTTT.

The CDR3 sequence: CASSFRQGGETQYF. CDR3 sequence (DNA): TGTGCCAGCAGTTTCCGACAGGGCGGGGAGACCCAGTACTTC. The V gene is TRBV27, the J gene TRBJ2-5; TRBD1 matches at 7 bases. The V gene end was trimmed by 3 bases and the J gene end by 5 bases; junction bases not matched to a gene: 6. The CDR3 extends over 14 amino acids. The germline gives CDR1 MNHEY, CDR2 SMNVEV (reference sequence).

J is TRBJ1-1 and V is TRBV5-6, with 8 positions matching TRBD1. V dropped 0 bases and J dropped 3; count of bases not matched to a gene: 10. From germline, CDR1 is SGHDT and CDR2 YYEEEE. The CDR3 totals 17 residues. CDR3 region: CASSLVTQGDLDTEAFF. CDR3 bases: TGTGCCAGCAGCTTGGTAACACAGGGGGATTTGGACACTGAAGCTTTCTTT.

CDR3 nucleotides: TGTGCCAGCAGCTTTGGCGGGGGCAGCCCCTACGAGCAGTACTTC. This codes for CASSFGGGSPYEQYF. V is TRBV7-9 and J is TRBJ2-7; D perhaps matches TRBD2 (7 bases). The CDR3 spans 15 residues. The germline V gene has CDR1 SEHNR and CDR2 FQNEAQ (reference sequence). Trimming took 3 bases from V and 2 from J, leaving 14 bases between them.

The chain carries TRBV12-3 or TRBV12-4 and TRBJ2-1; TRBD2 matches at 11 bases. The CDR3 is 16 amino acids. V dropped 2 bases and J dropped 8; count of bases not matched to a gene: 8. CDR3 in DNA: TGTGCCAGCAGTTTAACTAGCGGGAGTGAGTTCGATGAGCAGTTCTTC. Protein sequence: CASSLTSGSEFDEQFF.

The chain couples TRBV28 to TRBJ2-3; tentatively, D is TRBD2 (6 bases). The CDR3 consists of 14 residues. V was pared by 3 bases and J by 6 bases, with 13 bases between. The germline CDR1 and CDR2 sequences are MDHEN and SYDVKM. CDR3 sequence reads: CASSFGGEGDTQYF. Written as DNA, the CDR3 is TGTGCCAGCAGTTTCGGGGGAGAGGGGGATACGCAGTATTTT.

The chain has TRBV5-5 and TRBJ2-7; D is perhaps TRBD2 (6 bases). The V gene's germline CDR1 is SGHKS and CDR2 YYEKEE (reference sequence). The CDR3 runs to 17 residues. Trimming removed 1 base from V and 3 bases from J, with 20 bases in between. CDR3 region: CASSLSIADPLNYEQYF. The CDR3 bases are TGTGCCAGCAGCTTGTCGATAGCGGACCCACTAAACTACGAGCAGTACTTC.

This chain connects TRBV18 to TRBJ2-1, with TRBD2 matching over 8 bases. Looked up from germline, CDR1 is KGHSH and CDR2 is LQKENI. With 0 bases clipped from V and 4 bases from J, the junction kept 2 bases outside the gene matches. This CDR3 has 15 amino acids. The CDR3 here is CASSPPAGAYNEQFF. In DNA, the CDR3 is TGTGCCAGCTCACCACCAGCGGGAGCATACAATGAGCAGTTCTTC. Drawing the rest from reference TRBV18 and TRBJ2-1, the complete variable domain is NAGVMQNPRHLVRRRGQEARLRCSPMKGHSHVYWYRQLPEEGLKFMVYLQKENIIDESGMPKERFSAEFPKEGPSILRIQQVVRGDSAAYFCASSPPAGAYNEQFFGPGTRLTVL.

The chain joins TRBV9 to TRBJ1-4; maybe TRBD1 (5 bases). This CDR3 spans 14 amino acids. Germline CDR1 is SGDLS and CDR2 is YYNGEE. V was clipped by 4 bases and J by 1 base, with 8 bases between them. The CDR3 nucleotides are TGTGCCAGCAGCCTAACAGGAACTAATGAAAAACTGTTTTTT. Its translation: CASSLTGTNEKLFF.

The V gene is TRBV7-9, the J gene TRBJ2-7; D unresolved. V was clipped by 5 bases and J by 6 bases, with 20 bases between them. The CDR3 loop spans 15 amino acids. Germline V gene sequence: CDR1 SEHNR, CDR2 FQNEAQ (reference sequence). CDR3 bases: TGTGCCAGCAGCCTTCCTGGCAGGTTGGACCGCGAGCAGTACTTC. Amino acids: CASSLPGRLDREQYF.